The subject of this entry is one T cell receptor beta chain. The antigen is not known. The junction does not match germline at one end; this may be a read error. This record comes from a study of CD8+CD57+ T cells in acquired aplastic anemia. Whole-study context: DNA from sorted CD4+ and CD8+ cells averaged roughly 3.2 ug. For CD4+ cells, healthy donors had an average of about 11 million reads. Study results and limitations: In CD8+ cells, Simpson's diversity showed no significant difference between patients and controls.

The germline CDR1 and CDR2 sequences are MNHNS and SASEGT. CDR3 length equals 11 residues. Genomic DNA provided the template from which TCR beta VDJ and CDR3 profiles were obtained. TCRdb ran MiXCR on the reads and lists one entry per CDR3 protein. This repertoire shows around 190,000 distinct CDR3 sequences, approximately 57% found once; its top ten account for 25% to 30%. The V call is TRBV6-1, the J call TRBJ2-5; TRBD2 is a possible D gene (5 bases). The sequence was collected from a human donor in good health. What was sequenced was sorted CD4+, CD8+, or CD8+CD57+ T cells (not recorded which) from PBMCs. In DNA form, the CDR3 reads TGTGCCAGCAGTGAAAAGGCCGGGATTTCATTC. Translating it yields CASSEKAGISF.